This T cell receptor (beta chain) was found in a study of blood T cell repertoires in COVID-19. CDR1 and CDR2 from the germline V gene are MGHDK and SYGVNS. CDR3 length: 14 amino acids. With V trimmed by 8 bases and J by 8 bases, 11 bases remained unmatched. Method: immunoSEQ multiplex PCR; TCRdb's copy keeps in-frame clones and lacks some. Among about 180,000 clones listed, more than 70% were seen once. The source is a woman under 40 who had recovered from COVID-19. Sequencing was carried out using PBMCs or T cells enriched from blood (not recorded which). The rearrangement uses TRBV25-1 and TRBJ2-1; 8 bases align to TRBD2. CDR3 protein: CASSSGRSGHEQFF. The CDR3 DNA sequence: TGTGCCAGCTCCAGCGGGAGAAGTGGGCATGAGCAGTTCTTC.